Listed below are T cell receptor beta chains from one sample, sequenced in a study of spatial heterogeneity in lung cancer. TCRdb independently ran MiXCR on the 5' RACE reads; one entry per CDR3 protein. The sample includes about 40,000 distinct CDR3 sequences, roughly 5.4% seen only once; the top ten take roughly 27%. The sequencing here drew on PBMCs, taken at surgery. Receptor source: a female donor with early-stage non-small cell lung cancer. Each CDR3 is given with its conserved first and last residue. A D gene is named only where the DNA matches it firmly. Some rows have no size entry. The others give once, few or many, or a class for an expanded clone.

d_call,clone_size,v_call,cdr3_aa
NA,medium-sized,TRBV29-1,CSEKVRETQYF
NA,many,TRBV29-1,CSVEAHLNTEAFF
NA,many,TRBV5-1,CASSLDAGLLGDTQYF
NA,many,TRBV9,CASSVAGTEAFF
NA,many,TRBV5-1,CASSLSQSYGYTF
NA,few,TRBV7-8,CASSLVGGPTYNEQFF
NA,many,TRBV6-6,CASSYSTENIQYF
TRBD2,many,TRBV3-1,CASSRGGGSGGNNEQFF
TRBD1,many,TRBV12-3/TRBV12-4,CASSSRQGGEKLFF
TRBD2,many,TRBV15,CATSIPGRGGPPVEQFF
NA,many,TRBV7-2,CASSLRSGYGYTF
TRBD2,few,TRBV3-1,CASSPASGGAYTQYF
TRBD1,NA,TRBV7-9,CASSLGRQGPTEAFF
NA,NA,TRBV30,CAWAPSLNEQFF